These T cell receptor beta chains were read from a single sample in a study of CD8 T cells in Susac syndrome. One entry per CDR3 protein, called by TCRdb with MiXCR from the immunoSEQ multiplex PCR reads. The data hold about 300,000 distinct CDR3 sequences, with around 90% observed a single time. Sequences were obtained from CD4+ T cells from PBMCs. Receptors originate from a human donor with multiple sclerosis. CDR3s include the opening cysteine and the closing phenylalanine or tryptophan. The order of the fields is D gene, V gene, clone size, J gene, CDR3 protein, CDR3 DNA. A D gene is named only where the DNA matches it firmly. The size of a clone is reported for some rows only, either as once, few or many, or as a class for expanded clones.

d_gene: .; v_gene: TRBV14; abundance: .; j_gene: TRBJ2-5; CDR3aa: CASSQDRQTQYF; CDR3nt: TGTGCCAGCAGCCAAGATCGGCAGACCCAGTACTTC
d_gene: .; v_gene: TRBV29-1; abundance: once; j_gene: TRBJ2-5; CDR3aa: CSVRQGVETQYF; CDR3nt: TGCAGCGTTCGGCAGGGTGTAGAGACCCAGTACTTC
d_gene: TRBD1; v_gene: TRBV29-1; abundance: .; j_gene: TRBJ1-2; CDR3aa: CSVPAKGDRLRSYGYTF; CDR3nt: TGCAGCGTCCCCGCAAAGGGGGACAGATTGCGGAGCTATGGCTACACCTTC
d_gene: TRBD1; v_gene: TRBV5-1; abundance: .; j_gene: TRBJ2-5; CDR3aa: CASSLTTLGTGQETQYF; CDR3nt: TGCGCCAGCAGCCTAACCACCCTAGGGACAGGGCAAGAGACCCAGTACTTC
d_gene: TRBD2; v_gene: TRBV3-1; abundance: once; j_gene: TRBJ2-1; CDR3aa: CASSQEVLSGGLRYNEQFF; CDR3nt: TGTGCCAGCAGCCAAGAAGTCCTCAGCGGGGGGCTCCGCTACAATGAGCAGTTCTTC
d_gene: .; v_gene: TRBV7-3; abundance: .; j_gene: TRBJ2-2; CDR3aa: CASSPLGFTGELFF; CDR3nt: TGTGCCAGCAGCCCACTGGGATTTACCGGGGAGCTGTTTTTT
d_gene: TRBD2; v_gene: TRBV28; abundance: few; j_gene: TRBJ2-5; CDR3aa: CASSQGLAGGQETQYF; CDR3nt: TGTGCCAGCAGCCAGGGACTAGCGGGGGGACAAGAGACCCAGTACTTC
d_gene: .; v_gene: TRBV7-3; abundance: .; j_gene: TRBJ2-2; CDR3aa: CASSPDRTPTGELFF; CDR3nt: TGTGCCAGCAGCCCCGACAGGACCCCAACCGGGGAGCTGTTTTTT
d_gene: .; v_gene: TRBV2; abundance: .; j_gene: TRBJ2-7; CDR3aa: CASKGISYEQYF; CDR3nt: TGTGCCAGCAAGGGGATTTCCTACGAGCAGTACTTC
d_gene: .; v_gene: TRBV7-3; abundance: .; j_gene: TRBJ2-3; CDR3aa: CASSLGASGRTDTQYF; CDR3nt: TGTGCCAGCAGCTTGGGCGCCAGCGGCCGCACAGATACGCAGTATTTT
d_gene: .; v_gene: TRBV25-1; abundance: once; j_gene: TRBJ2-3; CDR3aa: CASTPTLLGADTQYF; CDR3nt: TGTGCCAGCACCCCAACCCTCCTAGGGGCAGATACGCAGTATTTT
d_gene: .; v_gene: TRBV20-1; abundance: .; j_gene: TRBJ1-4; CDR3aa: CSATGGNSEKLFF; CDR3nt: TGCAGTGCCACCGGTGGGAATAGTGAAAAACTGTTTTTT
d_gene: TRBD2; v_gene: TRBV19; abundance: once; j_gene: TRBJ2-1; CDR3aa: CASSIRGLAGINNEQFF; CDR3nt: TGTGCCAGTAGTATCCGGGGACTAGCGGGGATAAACAATGAGCAGTTCTTC
d_gene: .; v_gene: TRBV27; abundance: .; j_gene: TRBJ2-1; CDR3aa: CASRAGRSSYNEQFF; CDR3nt: TGTGCCAGCAGGGCGGGAAGGAGCTCCTACAATGAGCAGTTCTTC
d_gene: .; v_gene: TRBV5-6; abundance: .; j_gene: TRBJ2-6; CDR3aa: CASSLGPPNVLTF; CDR3nt: TGTGCCAGCAGCTTGGGACCCCCCAACGTCCTGACTTTC
d_gene: .; v_gene: TRBV6-6; abundance: .; j_gene: TRBJ2-7; CDR3aa: CASSYSVEGSSYEQYF; CDR3nt: TGTGCCAGCAGTTACTCTGTGGAGGGAAGCTCCTACGAGCAGTACTTC
d_gene: TRBD1; v_gene: TRBV7-2; abundance: .; j_gene: TRBJ1-2; CDR3aa: CASSRTGGEVYGYTF; CDR3nt: TGTGCCAGCAGCCGAACAGGGGGCGAGGTCTATGGCTACACCTTC
d_gene: TRBD2; v_gene: TRBV5-4; abundance: .; j_gene: TRBJ2-5; CDR3aa: CASRDPGGRETQYF; CDR3nt: TGTGCCAGCAGGGACCCGGGGGGGAGAGAGACCCAGTACTTC
d_gene: TRBD1; v_gene: TRBV12-3/TRBV12-4; abundance: .; j_gene: TRBJ1-1; CDR3aa: CASRSIDRVVAFF; CDR3nt: TGTGCCAGCAGGAGCATCGACAGGGTCGTGGCTTTCTTT
d_gene: .; v_gene: TRBV6-1; abundance: .; j_gene: TRBJ1-4; CDR3aa: CASSETAGTQLFF; CDR3nt: TGTGCCAGCAGTGAAACCGCGGGGACTCAGCTGTTTTTT
d_gene: .; v_gene: TRBV7-2; abundance: .; j_gene: TRBJ1-5; CDR3aa: CASSPDAGAGQPQHF; CDR3nt: TGTGCCAGCAGCCCGGATGCGGGGGCCGGTCAGCCCCAGCATTTT
d_gene: .; v_gene: TRBV5-6; abundance: .; j_gene: TRBJ1-1; CDR3aa: CASSRVGANTEAFF; CDR3nt: TGTGCCAGCAGCAGGGTGGGTGCGAACACTGAAGCTTTCTTT
d_gene: .; v_gene: TRBV12-3/TRBV12-4; abundance: .; j_gene: TRBJ2-7; CDR3aa: CASSLEVREQYF; CDR3nt: TGTGCCAGCAGTTTAGAAGTCCGCGAGCAGTACTTC
d_gene: .; v_gene: TRBV5-1; abundance: .; j_gene: TRBJ2-1; CDR3aa: CASSLDGESEQFF; CDR3nt: TGCGCCAGCAGCTTGGATGGGGAGTCCGAGCAGTTCTTC
d_gene: TRBD2; v_gene: TRBV12-3/TRBV12-4; abundance: .; j_gene: TRBJ2-2; CDR3aa: CASSPTLAGVGTGELFF; CDR3nt: TGTGCCAGCAGCCCCACCTTAGCGGGGGTGGGCACCGGGGAGCTGTTTTTT
d_gene: TRBD2; v_gene: TRBV7-3; abundance: .; j_gene: TRBJ2-3; CDR3aa: CASSSGRGGGTDTQYF; CDR3nt: TGTGCCAGCAGTTCCGGTCGGGGGGGTGGCACAGATACGCAGTATTTT
d_gene: .; v_gene: TRBV15; abundance: .; j_gene: TRBJ2-5; CDR3aa: CATSRDAVAETQYF; CDR3nt: TGTGCCACCAGCAGAGATGCGGTTGCAGAGACCCAGTACTTC
d_gene: .; v_gene: TRBV9; abundance: .; j_gene: TRBJ1-2; CDR3aa: CASSVAGVDGYTF; CDR3nt: TGTGCCAGCAGCGTAGCGGGGGTCGACGGCTACACCTTC
d_gene: .; v_gene: TRBV6-5; abundance: .; j_gene: TRBJ1-5; CDR3aa: CASSYQPGTHQEYDQPQHF; CDR3nt: TGTGCCAGCAGTTACCAACCAGGGACACACCAAGAGTACGATCAGCCCCAGCATTTT
d_gene: .; v_gene: TRBV7-9; abundance: .; j_gene: TRBJ2-3; CDR3aa: CASSSNSGGGTDTQYF; CDR3nt: TGTGCCAGCAGCTCGAACTCGGGCGGAGGGACAGATACGCAGTATTTT
d_gene: TRBD1; v_gene: TRBV18; abundance: .; j_gene: TRBJ2-7; CDR3aa: CASSRTGGGSYEQYF; CDR3nt: TGTGCCAGCTCACGAACAGGGGGAGGCTCCTACGAGCAGTACTTC
d_gene: .; v_gene: TRBV12-3/TRBV12-4; abundance: .; j_gene: TRBJ1-5; CDR3aa: CASSLTRTWQPQHF; CDR3nt: TGTGCCAGCAGTTTGACCCGAACTTGGCAGCCCCAGCATTTT
d_gene: .; v_gene: TRBV24-1; abundance: .; j_gene: TRBJ2-1; CDR3aa: CATSDRNEQFF; CDR3nt: TGTGCCACCAGTGATAGAAATGAGCAGTTCTTC
d_gene: .; v_gene: TRBV30; abundance: .; j_gene: TRBJ1-1; CDR3aa: CAWNGYAEAFF; CDR3nt: TGTGCCTGGAATGGTTACGCTGAAGCTTTCTTT
d_gene: .; v_gene: TRBV20-1; abundance: .; j_gene: TRBJ2-3; CDR3aa: CSARGTRATDTQYF; CDR3nt: TGCAGTGCTAGAGGGACCAGGGCCACAGATACGCAGTATTTT
d_gene: TRBD2; v_gene: TRBV7-3; abundance: .; j_gene: TRBJ2-1; CDR3aa: CASSLLSGGKYNEQFF; CDR3nt: TGTGCCAGCAGCTTACTTAGCGGGGGCAAGTACAATGAGCAGTTCTTC
d_gene: TRBD1; v_gene: TRBV30; abundance: .; j_gene: TRBJ1-2; CDR3aa: CAWSARDRGLNNYGYTF; CDR3nt: TGTGCCTGGAGTGCCAGGGACAGGGGGCTCAATAACTATGGCTACACCTTC
d_gene: TRBD1; v_gene: TRBV20-1; abundance: .; j_gene: TRBJ2-7; CDR3aa: CSAVPGQEKKQYF; CDR3nt: TGCAGTGCTGTACCGGGACAGGAAAAGAAGCAGTACTTC
d_gene: .; v_gene: TRBV12-3/TRBV12-4; abundance: few; j_gene: TRBJ1-1; CDR3aa: CASRQNTEAFF; CDR3nt: TGTGCCAGCAGACAGAACACTGAAGCTTTCTTT
d_gene: .; v_gene: TRBV19; abundance: .; j_gene: TRBJ1-5; CDR3aa: CASSIDRDYQPQHF; CDR3nt: TGTGCCAGTAGTATAGATCGTGATTATCAGCCCCAGCATTTT
d_gene: .; v_gene: TRBV18; abundance: .; j_gene: TRBJ1-1; CDR3aa: CASSPRMYTEAFF; CDR3nt: TGTGCCAGCTCACCTAGGATGTACACTGAAGCTTTCTTT
d_gene: .; v_gene: TRBV6-1; abundance: .; j_gene: TRBJ2-1; CDR3aa: CASTHSGPYNEQFF; CDR3nt: TGTGCCAGCACCCATTCAGGCCCCTACAATGAGCAGTTCTTC
d_gene: .; v_gene: TRBV15; abundance: .; j_gene: TRBJ1-1; CDR3aa: CATSRGYPPPEAFF; CDR3nt: TGTGCCACCAGCAGAGGATACCCTCCGCCTGAAGCTTTCTTT
d_gene: .; v_gene: TRBV12-3/TRBV12-4; abundance: .; j_gene: TRBJ1-2; CDR3aa: CASSLDNLHGYTF; CDR3nt: TGTGCCAGCAGTTTGGACAACCTCCATGGCTACACCTTC
d_gene: .; v_gene: TRBV7-9; abundance: .; j_gene: TRBJ2-7; CDR3aa: CASSSQGRTYEQYF; CDR3nt: TGTGCCAGCAGTTCGCAGGGGAGGACCTACGAGCAGTACTTC
d_gene: .; v_gene: TRBV9; abundance: .; j_gene: TRBJ2-1; CDR3aa: CASSVVGDPPVNEQFF; CDR3nt: TGTGCCAGCAGCGTAGTAGGGGATCCTCCGGTCAATGAGCAGTTCTTC